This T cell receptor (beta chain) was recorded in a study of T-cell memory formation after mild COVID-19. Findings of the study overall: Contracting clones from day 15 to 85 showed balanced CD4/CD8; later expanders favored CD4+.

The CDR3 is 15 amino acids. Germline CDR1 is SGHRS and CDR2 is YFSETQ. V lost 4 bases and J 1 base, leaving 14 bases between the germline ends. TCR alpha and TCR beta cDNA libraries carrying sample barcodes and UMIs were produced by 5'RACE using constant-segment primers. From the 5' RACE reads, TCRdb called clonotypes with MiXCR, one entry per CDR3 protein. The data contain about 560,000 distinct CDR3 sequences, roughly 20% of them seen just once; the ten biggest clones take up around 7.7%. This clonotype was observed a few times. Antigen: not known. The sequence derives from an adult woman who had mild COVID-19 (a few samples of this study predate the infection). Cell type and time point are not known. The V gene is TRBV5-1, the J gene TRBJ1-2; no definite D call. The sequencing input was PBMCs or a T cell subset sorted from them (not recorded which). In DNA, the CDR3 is TGCGCCAGCAGCCCTGAACAAGGAATTAACTATGGCTACACCTTC. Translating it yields CASSPEQGINYGYTF.